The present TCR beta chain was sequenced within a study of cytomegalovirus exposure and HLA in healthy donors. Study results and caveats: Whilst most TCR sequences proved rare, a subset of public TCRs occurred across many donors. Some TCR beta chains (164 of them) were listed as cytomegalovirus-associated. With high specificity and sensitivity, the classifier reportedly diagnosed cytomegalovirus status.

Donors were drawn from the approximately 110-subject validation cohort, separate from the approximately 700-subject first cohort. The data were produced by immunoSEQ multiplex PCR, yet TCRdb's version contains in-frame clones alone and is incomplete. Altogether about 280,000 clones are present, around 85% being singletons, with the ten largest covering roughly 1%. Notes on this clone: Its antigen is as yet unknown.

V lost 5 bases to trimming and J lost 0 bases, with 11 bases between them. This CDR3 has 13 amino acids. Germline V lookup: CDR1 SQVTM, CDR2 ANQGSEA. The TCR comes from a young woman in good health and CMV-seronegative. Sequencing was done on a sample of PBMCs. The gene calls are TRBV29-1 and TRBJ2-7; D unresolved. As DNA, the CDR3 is TGCAGCGTTCGAGGTGAGAGCTCCTACGAGCAGTACTTC. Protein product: CSVRGESSYEQYF.